This passage covers 5 T cell receptor beta chains from one sample sequenced in a study of OX40 agonist ivuxolimab in advanced cancers. Sequencing used immunoSEQ multiplex PCR; TCRdb keeps in-frame clones, though not all of them. The profile shows about 45,000 clones, about 80% of them singletons. The sequencing here drew on CD4+ or CD8+ T cells sorted from blood, taken in a trial of the OX40 agonist ivuxolimab. The source is an adult with an advanced solid tumor such as melanoma, head and neck, liver or kidney cancer.

This chain uses TRBV28 with TRBJ1-5; weak D call: TRBD1 (5 bases). Between the trimmed V and J ends, which lost 5 bases and 7 bases, there was a span of 15 bases. In germline, CDR1 is MDHEN, CDR2 SYDVKM. CDR3 length: 14 residues. This chain's CDR3 is CASSPTASGQPQHF. CDR3 coding DNA: TGTGCCAGCAGTCCGACAGCCTCGGGGCAGCCCCAGCATTTT. The full variable domain, with the rest looked up from reference TRBV28 and TRBJ1-5, is DVKVTQSSRYLVKRTGEKVFLECVQDMDHENMFWYRQDPGLGLRLIYFSYDVKMKEKGDIPEGYSVSREKKERFSLILESASTNQTSMYLCASSPTASGQPQHFGDGTRLSIL.

This rearrangement joins TRBV5-1 to TRBJ2-2, with D perhaps matching TRBD1 (6 bases). V lost 0 bases to trimming and J lost 0 bases, with 9 bases between them. CDR1 is SGHRS, CDR2 YFSETQ, per germline. CDR3 length: 16 residues. CDR3 region: CASSLEGHTNTGELFF. The CDR3 DNA reads as TGCGCCAGCAGCTTGGAGGGACATACGAACACCGGGGAGCTGTTTTTT.

The chain is built from TRBV9 and TRBJ1-1; D is unclear. The V end was cut by 0 bases, the J end by 4 bases, with 10 bases between. This CDR3 is built from 14 residues. The germline CDR1 and CDR2 sequences are SGDLS and YYNGEE. The CDR3 loop reads CASSVGQAATEAFF. As DNA, the CDR3 is TGTGCCAGCAGCGTAGGTCAGGCGGCCACTGAAGCTTTCTTT.

This chain uses TRBV7-9 with TRBJ1-1, with D possibly being TRBD1 (5 bases). The V and J ends lost 5 bases and 3 bases respectively, with 10 bases between them. Germline CDR1 reads SEHNR; CDR2 reads FQNEAQ (reference sequence). The CDR3 length is 13 residues. CDR3 DNA: TGTGCCAGCAGCCCCAGGGCGGACACTGAAGCTTTCTTT. It is translated as CASSPRADTEAFF.

This chain connects TRBV7-3 to TRBJ2-1; TRBD2 agrees at 12 bases. CDR3 length: 16 residues. In germline, CDR1 is SGHTA, CDR2 FQGTGA. Trimming removed 5 bases from V and 3 bases from J; junction bases left unmatched: 5. CDR3 coding DNA: TGTGCCAGCAGCAACCTAGCGGGAGGGCTCTACAATGAGCAGTTCTTC. Residues: CASSNLAGGLYNEQFF.